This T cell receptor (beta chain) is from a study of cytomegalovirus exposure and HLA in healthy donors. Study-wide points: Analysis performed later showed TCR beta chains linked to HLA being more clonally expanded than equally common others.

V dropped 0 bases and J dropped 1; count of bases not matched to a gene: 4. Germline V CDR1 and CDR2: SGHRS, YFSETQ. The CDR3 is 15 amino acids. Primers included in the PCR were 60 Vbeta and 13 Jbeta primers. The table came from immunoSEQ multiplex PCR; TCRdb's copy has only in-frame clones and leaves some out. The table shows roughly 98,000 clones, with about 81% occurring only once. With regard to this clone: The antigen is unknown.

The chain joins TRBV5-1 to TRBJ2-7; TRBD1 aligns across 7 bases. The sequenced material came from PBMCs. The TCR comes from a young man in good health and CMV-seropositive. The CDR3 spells CASSLGQGVSYEQYF. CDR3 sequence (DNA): TGCGCCAGCAGCTTGGGGCAGGGGGTATCCTACGAGCAGTACTTC.